The next 30 T cell receptor beta chains were all read from a single sample in a study of shared clonotypes between healthy human individuals. Sequenced by immunoSEQ multiplex PCR; TCRdb stores in-frame clones only, minus some. The data contain around 2.5 million clones, 93% of them singletons. Input material: naive CD4+ T cells from PBMCs. Specified subset: CD45RA+ positively selected. These receptors all come from a young man in good health. Some clones in this sample may be carry-over from other donors' samples.

This chain links TRBV27 with TRBJ2-3, with D possibly matching TRBD1 (6 bases). The V gene lost 8 bases and the J gene lost 6 bases, with 24 bases spanning the gap. Germline V gives CDR1 MNHEY, CDR2 SMNVEV (reference sequence). This CDR3 comprises 16 residues. The CDR3 nucleotides are TGTGCCAGCGGGGGCGTGGCGGCGGATAAGGTGGATACGCAGTATTTT. Amino acids: CASGGVAADKVDTQYF.

This clone is a singleton in its sample. This chain joins TRBV7-3 and TRBJ2-1; 9 positions match TRBD2. The germline gives CDR1 SGHTA, CDR2 FQGTGA. CDR3 length: 14 amino acids. Trimming at V came to 4 bases and at J to 4 bases, leaving 2 bases not matched to a gene. CDR3: CASSSGLAYNEQFF. The CDR3 DNA is TGTGCCAGCAGCTCGGGACTAGCATACAATGAGCAGTTCTTC.

This chain connects TRBV11-3 to TRBJ2-6; possible D gene TRBD1, 6 bases. The CDR3 is 15 amino acids. CDR1 and CDR2 (germline): SGHNT, YENEEA. Trimming removed 6 bases from V and 2 bases from J, with 11 bases in between. The CDR3 reads CASRPGVTGANVLTF. For the CDR3, the DNA is TGTGCCAGCAGGCCAGGGGTGACTGGGGCCAACGTCCTGACTTTC.

Note on this clone: Other DNA sequences within the sample encode an identical CDR3. J is TRBJ2-7 and V is TRBV9, with 11 bases that match TRBD2. The CDR3 covers 15 residues. Germline assignment: CDR1 SGDLS and CDR2 YYNGEE. V was pared by 4 bases and J by 3 bases, with 6 bases of the junction left unmatched. CDR3 region: CASSPRLAGIYEQYF. The CDR3 region has the DNA TGTGCCAGCAGCCCACGACTAGCGGGAATCTACGAGCAGTACTTC.

Worth noting for this clone: Different DNA sequences within this sample yield the same CDR3. The chain carries TRBV5-1 and TRBJ1-6; D is unclear. The CDR3 is 14 residues long. Trimming took off 0 bases at V and 3 bases at J, with 4 bases between the two ends. Per the germline V gene, CDR1 is SGHRS and CDR2 is YFSETQ. The CDR3 loop reads CASSLEGYNSPLHF. The CDR3 DNA follows: TGCGCCAGCAGCTTGGAAGGCTATAATTCACCCCTCCACTTT.

The chain is built from TRBV7-8 and TRBJ1-5; 10 bases map to TRBD1. CDR3 length: 16 residues. J lost 6 bases, V lost 3 bases, and 8 bases had no gene match. Looked up from germline, CDR1 is SGHVS and CDR2 is FQNEAQ. The CDR3 nucleotides are TGTGCCAGCAGCTTCCTCCCCGACAGGGGGCGTCAGCCCCAGCATTTT. Residues: CASSFLPDRGRQPQHF. The full variable domain, rest sourced from reference TRBV7-8 and TRBJ1-5, is GAGVSQSPRYKVAKRGQDVALRCDPISGHVSLFWYQQALGQGPEFLTYFQNEAQLDKSGLPSDRFFAERPEGSVSTLKIQRTQQEDSAVYLCASSFLPDRGRQPQHFGDGTRLSIL.

V and J are TRBV5-4 and TRBJ1-2; weak D call: TRBD1 (6 bases). The length of the CDR3 is 14 residues. Germline-derived CDR1 and CDR2 are SGHNT and YYREEE (reference sequence). Trimming pared 0 bases from V and 2 bases from J, leaving 8 bases between. The CDR3 reads CASSLEGGNYGYTF. CDR3 DNA sequence: TGTGCCAGCAGCTTGGAGGGGGGAAACTATGGCTACACCTTC.

The V gene is TRBV11-1, the J gene TRBJ2-1, with D perhaps matching TRBD2 (6 bases). The ends were cut back, 2 bases at V and 10 bases at J, with 18 bases in the middle. In germline, CDR1 is SGHAT, CDR2 FQDESV (reference sequence). This CDR3 contains 15 residues. This chain's CDR3 is CASSLSPESGREQFF. The CDR3, as DNA: TGTGCCAGCAGCTTATCTCCGGAGTCGGGGAGGGAGCAGTTCTTC.

This chain links TRBV4-3 with TRBJ2-1; no definite D call. Trimming cost V 0 bases and J 0 bases, with 12 bases left between them. CDR3 size: 17 residues. CDR1 LGHNA and CDR2 YSLEER come from the germline V gene. CDR3 nucleotides: TGCGCCAGCAGCCAAGATTATCGGCCCAGCTCCTACAATGAGCAGTTCTTC. Translation gives CASSQDYRPSSYNEQFF.

This rearrangement joins TRBV7-3 to TRBJ2-7, with no clear D. Germline V CDR1 and CDR2: SGHTA, FQGTGA. V was trimmed by 3 bases and J by 6 bases, leaving 12 bases between them. The CDR3 extends over 13 amino acids. CDR3 in amino acids: CASSFTTGSEQYF. The CDR3 region has the DNA TGTGCCAGCAGCTTCACGACGGGCTCCGAGCAGTACTTC.

The chain links TRBV9 to TRBJ1-2; tentative D call: TRBD1 (5 bases). The germline gives CDR1 SGDLS, CDR2 YYNGEE. The length of the CDR3 is 14 residues. V was shortened by 2 bases and J by 5 bases, with 13 bases between the two germline ends. The DNA of the CDR3 is TGTGCCAGCAGCGTCCGCAGGGTGGGGTATGGCTACACCTTC. Amino acids: CASSVRRVGYGYTF.

The chain couples TRBV6-6 to TRBJ2-3; the D call may be TRBD1 or TRBD2 (6 bases each). The CDR3 loop spans 13 amino acids. Per the germline V gene, CDR1 is MNHNY and CDR2 is SVGAGI (reference sequence). The ends were cut back, 3 bases at V and 4 bases at J, with 8 bases in the middle. CDR3 bases: TGTGCCAGCAGTTATGGGGGGCCAGATACGCAGTATTTT. Protein product: CASSYGGPDTQYF.

V gene TRBV7-3 combines with J gene TRBJ2-2; maybe TRBD1 (6 bases). The CDR3 contains 15 residues. CDR1 and CDR2 (germline): SGHTA, FQGTGA. V lost 2 bases and J 7 bases, leaving 14 bases between the germline ends. In nucleotides, the CDR3 is TGTGCCAGCAGCTTACAAGGGGGAGATATCGGGGAGCTGTTTTTT. Its translation: CASSLQGGDIGELFF.

This rearrangement joins TRBV5-1 to TRBJ2-1, with TRBD1 identical over 10 bases. This CDR3 is 16 amino acids long. V trimming: 0 bases; J trimming: 4 bases; junction bases outside the gene matches: 4. Per the germline V gene, CDR1 is SGHRS and CDR2 is YFSETQ. The CDR3: CASSLAPGQGYNEQFF. The DNA of the CDR3 is TGCGCCAGCAGCTTGGCACCGGGACAGGGGTACAATGAGCAGTTCTTC.

The CDR3 is CASSVSDGEVTKLSGNTIYF. For the CDR3, the DNA is TGTGCCAGCAGTGTATCGGATGGGGAGGTAACGAAACTCTCTGGAAACACCATATATTTT. The rearrangement uses TRBV6-9 and TRBJ1-3, with D hard to call. This CDR3 region has 20 residues. Trimming shortened V by 5 bases and J by 0 bases, and 26 bases separated the two germline ends. CDR1 is MNHGY, CDR2 SVAAGI, per germline.

V usage is TRBV11-3 and J usage is TRBJ2-1; a possible D gene is TRBD2 (5 bases). The V end lost 3 bases, the J end lost 0 bases, and 9 bases lay between the germline ends. CDR3 length: 15 amino acids. Looked up from germline, CDR1 is SGHNT and CDR2 is YENEEA. The CDR3 sequence is CASSFGVSSYNEQFF. DNA for the CDR3: TGTGCCAGCAGCTTCGGGGTTAGCTCCTACAATGAGCAGTTCTTC.

The chain employs TRBV30 and TRBJ2-3; D is possibly TRBD2 (5 bases). V lost 0 bases to trimming and J lost 1 base, with 11 bases between them. CDR1 and CDR2 from the germline V gene are GTSNPN and SVGIG (reference sequence). CDR3 length: 15 residues. CDR3: CAWSVLGVGTDTQYF. Here the CDR3 DNA reads TGTGCCTGGAGTGTACTAGGCGTAGGCACAGATACGCAGTATTTT.

V gene TRBV4-1 combines with J gene TRBJ2-2; a possible D gene is TRBD1 (5 bases). From germline, CDR1 is MGHRA and CDR2 YSYEKL. This CDR3 is 14 amino acids long. Between the trimmed V and J ends, which lost 0 bases and 6 bases, there was a span of 8 bases. CDR3: CASSQDQGPGELFF. The CDR3 bases are TGCGCCAGCAGCCAAGATCAGGGTCCCGGGGAGCTGTTTTTT.

The chain recombines TRBV14 with TRBJ2-7; D perhaps matches TRBD1 (6 bases). Per germline, CDR1 SGHDN and CDR2 FVKESK. The CDR3 has 15 residues. Trimming shortened V by 4 bases and J by 5 bases, and 18 bases separated the two germline ends. CDR3 protein: CASSLLGGAPHEQYF. The CDR3 DNA is TGTGCCAGCAGCCTCTTAGGGGGAGCCCCCCACGAGCAGTACTTC.

This rearrangement joins TRBV5-5 to TRBJ2-5; 7 bases match TRBD1. The V and J ends lost 2 bases and 4 bases, in that order; junction bases with no gene match: 5. Germline CDR1 and CDR2: SGHKS and YYEKEE (reference sequence). The CDR3 spans 14 residues. CDR3 DNA sequence: TGTGCCAGCAGCTTACAGGGGCCCGGAGAGACCCAGTACTTC. It yields the protein CASSLQGPGETQYF.

The V call is TRBV11-3, the J call TRBJ2-1; 7 positions agree with TRBD2. J gave up 4 bases and V 4 bases, and 13 bases lay outside the gene matches. Germline values: CDR1 SGHNT, CDR2 YENEEA. The CDR3 spans 17 residues. The CDR3 DNA is TGTGCCAGCAGCTCCCGGGGCGGGCTAGCGGAATACAATGAGCAGTTCTTC. Encoded protein: CASSSRGGLAEYNEQFF.

The chain joins TRBV15 to TRBJ1-1; D is unclear. The ends were cut back, 5 bases at V and 5 bases at J, with 15 bases in the middle. Per germline, CDR1 LNHNV and CDR2 YYDKDF (reference sequence). The CDR3 spans 14 residues. The CDR3 coding sequence is TGTGCCACCAGCTTTCAGTTCCGGGGTACTGAAGCTTTCTTT. It translates to CATSFQFRGTEAFF.

The CDR3: CSVRHRDTFSGANVLTF. DNA for the CDR3: TGCAGCGTCCGACACCGGGACACGTTCTCTGGGGCCAACGTCCTGACTTTC. V usage is TRBV29-1 and J usage is TRBJ2-6; weak D call: TRBD1 (6 bases). The CDR3 has 17 residues. The V end lost 6 bases, the J end lost 0 bases, and 18 bases lay between the germline ends. Germline V gene lookup returns CDR1 SQVTM and CDR2 ANQGSEA.

The chain combines TRBV21-1 with TRBJ1-2; TRBD1, as called in the table, went unchecked against the DNA. TRBV21-1 is a pseudogene locus. The CDR3 totals 14 residues. The CDR3 bases are TGTGCCAGCAGCAAAACAGGGGTAGGCTATGGCTACACCTTC. This codes for CASSKTGVGYGYTF.

The rearrangement links TRBV7-9 to TRBJ2-7, with 8 bases that match TRBD2. CDR1 and CDR2 (germline): SEHNR, FQNEAQ (reference sequence). The CDR3 contains 16 residues. J lost 2 bases, V lost 4 bases, and 10 bases had no gene match. The chain's CDR3 is CASSSITSLAAYEQYF. CDR3 DNA sequence: TGTGCCAGCAGCTCTATTACCTCACTAGCGGCCTACGAGCAGTACTTC.

The chain uses TRBV19 and TRBJ1-2; D gene ambiguous. The CDR3 loop spans 15 amino acids. Germline values: CDR1 LNHDA, CDR2 SQIVND (reference sequence). The ends were cut back, 3 bases at V and 5 bases at J, with 16 bases in the middle. The CDR3 coding sequence is TGTGCCAGTAGTATTCTAACCTCGCGGGCTTATGGCTACACCTTC. Translated, it gives CASSILTSRAYGYTF.

CDR3 residues: CASSPERFGGYTF. CDR3 nucleotides: TGTGCCAGCAGCCCCGAGAGGTTTGGAGGCTACACCTTC. The gene calls are TRBV28 and TRBJ1-2; no clear D gene. V was trimmed by 6 bases and J by 8 bases, leaving 16 bases between them. CDR1 MDHEN and CDR2 SYDVKM come from the germline V gene. CDR3 length: 13 amino acids.

The chain links TRBV29-1 to TRBJ1-2; D not resolved. Germline V gene data show CDR1 as SQVTM and CDR2 as ANQGSEA. Trimming removed 6 bases at V and 1 base at J, with 18 bases between. The CDR3 is 15 amino acids. This CDR3 is CSVLPTEPFNYGYTF. Here the CDR3 DNA reads TGCAGCGTGCTACCGACGGAACCATTTAACTATGGCTACACCTTC. Complete variable domain (other parts from reference TRBV29-1 and TRBJ1-2): SAVISQKPSRDICQRGTSLTIQCQVDSQVTMMFWYRQQPGQSLTLIATANQGSEATYESGFVIDKFPISRPNLTFSTLTVSNMSPEDSSIYLCSVLPTEPFNYGYTFGSGTRLTVV.

The CDR3 sequence is CASSLATGREQYF. CDR3 nucleotide sequence: TGTGCCAGCAGCTTAGCAACAGGCCGAGAGCAGTACTTC. The chain carries TRBV11-3 and TRBJ2-7, with D possibly matching TRBD1 (5 bases). Deletions cut 1 base from V and 7 bases from J, with 11 bases between. The length of the CDR3 is 13 residues. Germline-derived CDR1 and CDR2 are SGHNT and YENEEA.

This chain uses TRBV7-9 with TRBJ1-2, with D hard to call. The CDR3 consists of 14 residues. V was cut by 3 bases and J by 6 bases, with 14 bases left in between. Germline CDR1 and CDR2: SEHNR and FQNEAQ (reference sequence). The CDR3 bases are TGTGCCAGCAGCTTTCGGGGATTTTACGATGGCTACACCTTC. This gives the protein CASSFRGFYDGYTF.